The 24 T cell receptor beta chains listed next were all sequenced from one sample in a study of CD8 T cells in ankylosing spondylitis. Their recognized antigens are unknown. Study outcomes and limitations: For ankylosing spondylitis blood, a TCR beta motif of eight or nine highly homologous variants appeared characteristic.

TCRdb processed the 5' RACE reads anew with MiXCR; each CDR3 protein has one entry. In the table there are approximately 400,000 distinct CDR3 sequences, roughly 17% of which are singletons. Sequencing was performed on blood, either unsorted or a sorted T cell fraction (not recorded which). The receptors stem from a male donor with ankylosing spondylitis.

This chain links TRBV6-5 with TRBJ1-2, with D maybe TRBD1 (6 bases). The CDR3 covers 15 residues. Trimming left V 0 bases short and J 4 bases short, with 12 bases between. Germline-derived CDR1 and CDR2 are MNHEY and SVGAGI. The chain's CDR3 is CASSYSGAPSYGYTF. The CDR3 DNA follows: TGTGCCAGCAGTTACTCGGGGGCCCCTTCCTATGGCTACACCTTC.

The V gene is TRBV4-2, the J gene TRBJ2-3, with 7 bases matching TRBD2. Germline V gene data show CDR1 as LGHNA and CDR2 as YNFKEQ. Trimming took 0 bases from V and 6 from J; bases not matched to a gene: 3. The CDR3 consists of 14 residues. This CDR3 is CASSQEREWDTQYF. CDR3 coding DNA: TGTGCCAGCAGCCAAGAGCGGGAGTGGGATACGCAGTATTTT.

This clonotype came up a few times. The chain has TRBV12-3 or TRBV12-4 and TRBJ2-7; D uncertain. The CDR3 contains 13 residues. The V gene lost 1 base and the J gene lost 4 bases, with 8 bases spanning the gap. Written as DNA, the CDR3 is TGTGCCAGCAGTTTAGATTTTGGATACGAGCAGTACTTC. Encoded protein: CASSLDFGYEQYF.

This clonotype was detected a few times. The CDR3 spells CSAETDEQFF. The CDR3, as DNA: TGCAGTGCAGAGACGGATGAGCAGTTCTTC. The V gene is TRBV20-1, the J gene TRBJ2-1; D gene uncertain. Germline values: CDR1 DFQATT, CDR2 SNEGSKA (reference sequence). Trimming cost V 6 bases and J 8 bases, with 8 bases left between them. This CDR3 comprises 10 residues.

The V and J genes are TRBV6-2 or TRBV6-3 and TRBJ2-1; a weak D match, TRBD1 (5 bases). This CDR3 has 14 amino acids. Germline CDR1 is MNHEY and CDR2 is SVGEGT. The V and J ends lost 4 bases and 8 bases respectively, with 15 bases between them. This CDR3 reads CASSLISGFDEQFF. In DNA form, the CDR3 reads TGTGCCAGCAGTTTAATTTCAGGGTTCGATGAGCAGTTCTTC.

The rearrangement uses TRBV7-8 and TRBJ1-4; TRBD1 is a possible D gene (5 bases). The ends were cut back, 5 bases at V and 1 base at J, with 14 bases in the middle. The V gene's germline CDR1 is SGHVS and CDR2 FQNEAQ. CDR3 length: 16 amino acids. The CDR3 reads CASSPDKFRTNEKLFF. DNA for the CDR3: TGTGCCAGCAGCCCGGACAAATTTCGAACTAATGAAAAACTGTTTTTT.

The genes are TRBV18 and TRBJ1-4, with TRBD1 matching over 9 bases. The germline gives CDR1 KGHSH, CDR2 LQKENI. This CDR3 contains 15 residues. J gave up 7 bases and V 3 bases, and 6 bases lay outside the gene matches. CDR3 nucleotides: TGTGCCAGCTCACCGAGGACAGGGGAGACTGAAAAACTGTTTTTT. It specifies CASSPRTGETEKLFF. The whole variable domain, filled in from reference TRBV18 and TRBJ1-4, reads NAGVMQNPRHLVRRRGQEARLRCSPMKGHSHVYWYRQLPEEGLKFMVYLQKENIIDESGMPKERFSAEFPKEGPSILRIQQVVRGDSAAYFCASSPRTGETEKLFFGSGTQLSVL.

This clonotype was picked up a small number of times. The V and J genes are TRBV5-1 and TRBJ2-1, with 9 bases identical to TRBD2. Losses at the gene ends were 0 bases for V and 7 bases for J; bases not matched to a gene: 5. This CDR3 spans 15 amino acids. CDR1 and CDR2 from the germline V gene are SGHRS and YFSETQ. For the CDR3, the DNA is TGCGCCAGCAGCTTGGTAGCGGGAGCGGGGAATGAGCAGTTCTTC. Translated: CASSLVAGAGNEQFF.

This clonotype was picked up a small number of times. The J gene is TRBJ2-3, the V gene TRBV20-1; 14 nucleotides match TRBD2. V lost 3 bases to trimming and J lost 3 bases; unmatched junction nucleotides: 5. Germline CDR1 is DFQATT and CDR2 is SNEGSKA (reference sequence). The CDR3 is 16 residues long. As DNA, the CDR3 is TGCAGTGCTAGCGACCGGACTAGCGGGAGGACAGATACGCAGTATTTT. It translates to CSASDRTSGRTDTQYF.

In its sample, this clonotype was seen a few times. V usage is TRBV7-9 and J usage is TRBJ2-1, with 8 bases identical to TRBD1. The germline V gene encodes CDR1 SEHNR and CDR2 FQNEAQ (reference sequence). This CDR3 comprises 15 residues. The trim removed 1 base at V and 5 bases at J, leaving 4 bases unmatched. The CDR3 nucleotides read TGTGCCAGCAGCTTAGGGGGACAGGCCGACAATGAGCAGTTCTTC. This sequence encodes CASSLGGQADNEQFF.

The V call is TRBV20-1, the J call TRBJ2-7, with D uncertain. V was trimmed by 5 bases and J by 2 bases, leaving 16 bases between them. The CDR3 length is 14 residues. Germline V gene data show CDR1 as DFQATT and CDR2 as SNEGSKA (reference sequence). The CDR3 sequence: CSARRHPGPYEQYF. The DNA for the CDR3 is TGCAGTGCTCGTAGACACCCCGGCCCCTACGAGCAGTACTTC.

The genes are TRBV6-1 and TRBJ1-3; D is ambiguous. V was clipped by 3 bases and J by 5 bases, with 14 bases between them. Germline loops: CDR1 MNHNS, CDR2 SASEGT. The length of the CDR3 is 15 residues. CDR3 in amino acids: CASSDDPRRRNTIYF. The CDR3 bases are TGTGCCAGCAGTGACGACCCACGCCGCAGAAACACCATATATTTT.

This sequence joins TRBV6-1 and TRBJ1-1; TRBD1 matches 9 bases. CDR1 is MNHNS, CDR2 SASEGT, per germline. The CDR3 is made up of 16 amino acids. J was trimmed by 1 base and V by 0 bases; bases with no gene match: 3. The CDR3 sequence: CASSEAWDRANTEAFF. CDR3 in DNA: TGTGCCAGCAGTGAAGCCTGGGACAGGGCGAACACTGAAGCTTTCTTT.

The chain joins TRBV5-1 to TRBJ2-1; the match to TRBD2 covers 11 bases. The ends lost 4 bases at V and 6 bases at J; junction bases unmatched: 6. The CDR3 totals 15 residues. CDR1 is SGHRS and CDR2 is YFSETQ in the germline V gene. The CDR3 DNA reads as TGCGCCAGCAGCAACTTAGCGGGAGGGATCAATGAGCAGTTCTTC. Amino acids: CASSNLAGGINEQFF.

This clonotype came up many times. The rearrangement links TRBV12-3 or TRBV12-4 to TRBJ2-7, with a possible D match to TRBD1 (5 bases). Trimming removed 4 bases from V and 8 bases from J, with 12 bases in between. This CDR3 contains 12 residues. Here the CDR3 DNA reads TGTGCCAGCAGTTCAGGACCAGGGAAGCAGTACTTC. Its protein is CASSSGPGKQYF.

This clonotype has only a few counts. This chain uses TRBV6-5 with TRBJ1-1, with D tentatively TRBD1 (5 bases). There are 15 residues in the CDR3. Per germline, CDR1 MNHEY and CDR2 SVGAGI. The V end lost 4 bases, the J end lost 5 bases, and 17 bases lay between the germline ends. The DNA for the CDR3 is TGTGCCAGCAGTTTCTCAGAGGCAGGGAGGACTGAAGCTTTCTTT. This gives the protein CASSFSEAGRTEAFF.

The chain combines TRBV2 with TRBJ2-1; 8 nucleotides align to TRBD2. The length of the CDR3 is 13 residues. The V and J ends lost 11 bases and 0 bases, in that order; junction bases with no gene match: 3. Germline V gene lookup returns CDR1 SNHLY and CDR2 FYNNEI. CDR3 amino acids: CAGAGDSYNEQFF. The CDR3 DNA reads TGTGCCGGAGCGGGAGACTCCTACAATGAGCAGTTCTTC.

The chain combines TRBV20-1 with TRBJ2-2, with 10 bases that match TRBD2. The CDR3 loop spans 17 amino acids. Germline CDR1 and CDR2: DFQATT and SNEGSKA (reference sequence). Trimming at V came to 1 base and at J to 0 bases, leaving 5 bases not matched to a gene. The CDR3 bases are TGCAGTGCTAGAGCTAGGACTAGCGGAGCGAACACCGGGGAGCTGTTTTTT. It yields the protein CSARARTSGANTGELFF.

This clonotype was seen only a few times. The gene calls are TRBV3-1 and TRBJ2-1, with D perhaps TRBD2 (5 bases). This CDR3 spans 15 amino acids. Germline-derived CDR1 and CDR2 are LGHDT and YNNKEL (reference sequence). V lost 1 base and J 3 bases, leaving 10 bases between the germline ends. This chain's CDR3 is CASSQVGLGYNEQFF. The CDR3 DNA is TGTGCCAGCAGCCAAGTAGGACTGGGCTACAATGAGCAGTTCTTC.

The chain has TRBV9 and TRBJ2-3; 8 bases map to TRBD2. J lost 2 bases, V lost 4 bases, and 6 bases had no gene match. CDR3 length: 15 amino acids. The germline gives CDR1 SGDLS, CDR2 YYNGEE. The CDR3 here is CASSRVAGYTDTQYF. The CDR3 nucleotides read TGTGCCAGCAGCAGGGTAGCGGGGTACACAGATACGCAGTATTTT.

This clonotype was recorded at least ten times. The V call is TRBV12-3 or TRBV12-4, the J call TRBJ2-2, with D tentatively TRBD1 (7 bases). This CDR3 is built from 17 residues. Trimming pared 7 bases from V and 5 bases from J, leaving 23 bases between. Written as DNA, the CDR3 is TGTGCCAGCACCTCCTGGACAGGAGGGGGTTGGACCGGGGAGCTGTTTTTT. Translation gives CASTSWTGGGWTGELFF.

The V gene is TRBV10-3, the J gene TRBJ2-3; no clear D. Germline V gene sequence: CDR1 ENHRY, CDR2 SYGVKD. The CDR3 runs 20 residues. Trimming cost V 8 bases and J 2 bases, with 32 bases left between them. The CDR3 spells CAIQTPLTELSVPITDTQYF. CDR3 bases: TGTGCCATCCAAACCCCTCTGACGGAGCTTTCGGTACCTATCACAGATACGCAGTATTTT.

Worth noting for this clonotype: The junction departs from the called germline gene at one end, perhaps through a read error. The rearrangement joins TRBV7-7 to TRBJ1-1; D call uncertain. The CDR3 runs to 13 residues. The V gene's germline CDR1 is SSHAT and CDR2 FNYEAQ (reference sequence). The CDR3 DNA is TGTGCTAGCAGCTTAGACGGAACGACTGAAGCTTTCTTT. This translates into CASSLDGTTEAFF. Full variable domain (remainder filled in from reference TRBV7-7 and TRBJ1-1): GAGVSQSPRYKVTKRGQDVTLRCDPISSHATLYWYQQALGQGPEFLTYFNYEAQPDKSGLPSDRFSAERPEGSISTLTIQRTEQRDSAMYRCASSLDGTTEAFFGQGTRLTVV.

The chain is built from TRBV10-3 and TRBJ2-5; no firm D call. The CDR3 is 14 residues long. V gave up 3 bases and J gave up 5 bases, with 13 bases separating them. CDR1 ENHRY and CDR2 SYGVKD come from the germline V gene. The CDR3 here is CAISDGISRETQYF. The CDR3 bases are TGTGCCATCAGTGACGGTATTTCCCGGGAGACCCAGTACTTC.